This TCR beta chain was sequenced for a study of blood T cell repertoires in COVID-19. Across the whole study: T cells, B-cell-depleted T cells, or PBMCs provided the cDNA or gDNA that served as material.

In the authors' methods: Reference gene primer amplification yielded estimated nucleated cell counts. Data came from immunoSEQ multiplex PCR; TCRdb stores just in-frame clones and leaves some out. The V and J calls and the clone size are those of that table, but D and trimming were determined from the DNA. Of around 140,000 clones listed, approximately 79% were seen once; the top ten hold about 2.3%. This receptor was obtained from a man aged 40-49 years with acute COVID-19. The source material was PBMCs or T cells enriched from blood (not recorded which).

The CDR3 DNA reads TGTGCCAGCAGCGTAGATCCAGCGGGAACCTACGAGCAGTACTTC. Amino acids: CASSVDPAGTYEQYF. The genes are TRBV9 and TRBJ2-7, with 7 bases fitting TRBD2. The germline V gene encodes CDR1 SGDLS and CDR2 YYNGEE. The CDR3 is 15 amino acids. After removal of 0 bases from V and 2 bases from J, the junction contained 5 bases not matched to a gene.